These T cell receptor beta chains were read from a single sample in a study of cytomegalovirus exposure and HLA in healthy donors. The method was immunoSEQ multiplex PCR; TCRdb's version includes in-frame clones alone and lacks a portion of them. The profile shows 100,000 to 120,000 clones, roughly 73% of them singletons. The specimen sequenced was PBMCs. The source of these receptors is a woman aged 40 to 50 in good health and CMV-seropositive. Each CDR3 is given with its conserved first and last residue. Expanded clones get a size class; other rows say once, few or many, or leave the size out.

abundance,j_gene,len,v_gene,CDR3aa
few,TRBJ1-1,13,TRBV6-5,CASREVMNTEAFF
NA,TRBJ2-2,16,TRBV7-3,CASSFRARGGTGELFF
NA,TRBJ1-1,13,TRBV4-3,CASSHGVNTEAFF
NA,TRBJ2-2,16,TRBV11-3,CASSLGRMGGTGELFF
NA,TRBJ1-3,16,TRBV18,CASSPSTGNSGNTIYF
NA,TRBJ1-3,17,TRBV4-2,CASSQEGQAQAGNTIYF
NA,TRBJ1-2,13,TRBV4-2,CASSQADSYGYTF
NA,TRBJ1-5,13,TRBV6-5,CASKNGNNQPQHF
NA,TRBJ1-4,15,TRBV25-1,CASSDSGAGGEKLFF
NA,TRBJ2-7,16,TRBV5-6,CASSLVERREYYEQYF
NA,TRBJ1-5,13,TRBV10-1,CASKGASNQPQHF
NA,TRBJ2-7,15,TRBV10-1,CASSPGTVRSYEQYF
few,TRBJ1-1,14,TRBV5-1,CASSFLGGSTEAFF
once,TRBJ2-3,17,TRBV28,CASSPLGLAVSTDTQYF
NA,TRBJ2-7,18,TRBV19,CASSIALGLLRSSYEQYF
once,TRBJ2-1,15,TRBV5-8,CASSLVPRGDNEQFF
NA,TRBJ2-4,18,TRBV4-1,CASSQGLARGLAKNIQYF
NA,TRBJ1-2,14,TRBV19,CASSGGAWGYGYTF
NA,TRBJ2-7,15,TRBV2,CASMGPGESSYEQYF
NA,TRBJ1-3,14,TRBV5-4,CASSLQGSGNTIYF
NA,TRBJ2-7,13,TRBV2,CASQTSRRYEQYF
NA,TRBJ1-3,14,TRBV19,CASTPGISGNTIYF
NA,TRBJ1-2,14,TRBV7-9,CASTRGKANYGYTF
NA,TRBJ2-2,16,TRBV9,CASSVRMGAGTGELFF
NA,TRBJ1-2,18,TRBV15,CATSRDWAGRRNVYGYTF
NA,TRBJ2-7,15,TRBV14,CASSLRQGASYEQYF